This T cell receptor beta chain was sequenced during a study of CD8 T cells in ankylosing spondylitis. Study conclusions and caveats: From matched ankylosing spondylitis synovial fluid, disease-linked clones were reportedly recovered at significantly enriched levels. Within ankylosing spondylitis blood, a TCR beta motif made up of under 10 highly homologous variants appeared to be characteristic. Some of the motif variants had earlier been found in reactive arthritis patients' fluid and blood.

It was by quantitative 5'-RACE with molecular barcodes that TCR beta libraries were made. TCRdb fed the 5' RACE reads into MiXCR, producing one record per CDR3 protein. The repertoire has 200,000 or so distinct CDR3 sequences, over 15% of them found once; the top ten carry approximately 4.3%. This clonotype was recorded at least ten times. Its matching antigen is unknown. The sample was blood, either unsorted or a sorted T cell fraction (not recorded which). The source is a male donor aged 10 to 35 with ankylosing spondylitis or in good health (not recorded which).

CDR3 amino acids: CATSERGGYNEQFF. The CDR3 DNA sequence: TGTGCCACCAGTGAGAGGGGCGGGTACAATGAGCAGTTCTTC. The chain employs TRBV24-1 and TRBJ2-1; D assignment may be TRBD1 or TRBD2 (5 bases each). CDR3 length equals 14 residues. V was shortened by 4 bases and J by 4 bases, with 10 bases between the two germline ends. CDR1 is KGHDR, CDR2 SFDVKD, per germline.